This T cell receptor beta chain was identified in a study of response to subunit inactivated influenza vaccine. Trimming removed 6 bases at V and 3 bases at J, with 15 bases between. There are 14 residues in the CDR3. The germline V gene has CDR1 MNHEY and CDR2 SVGEGT. Each CDR3 protein is one row after TCRdb ran MiXCR on the RT-PCR reads. The sample shows fewer than 650,000 distinct CDR3 sequences, over 10% of them seen only once. Study outcomes and limitations: Authors suggested that a seasonal influenza vaccination recruits few new T cells each time.

Note on this clonotype: Its antigen remains unidentified.

The V gene is TRBV6-2 or TRBV6-3, the J gene TRBJ2-7; the D call may be TRBD1 or TRBD2 (6 bases each). Specimen: PBMCs from blood, collected around seven weeks after vaccination. The source is a man in his forties or fifties who received an inactivated influenza vaccine. CDR3 sequence: CASSFSEGGYEQYF. CDR3 DNA sequence: TGTGCCAGCAGCTTCTCGGAGGGGGGCTACGAGCAGTACTTC.